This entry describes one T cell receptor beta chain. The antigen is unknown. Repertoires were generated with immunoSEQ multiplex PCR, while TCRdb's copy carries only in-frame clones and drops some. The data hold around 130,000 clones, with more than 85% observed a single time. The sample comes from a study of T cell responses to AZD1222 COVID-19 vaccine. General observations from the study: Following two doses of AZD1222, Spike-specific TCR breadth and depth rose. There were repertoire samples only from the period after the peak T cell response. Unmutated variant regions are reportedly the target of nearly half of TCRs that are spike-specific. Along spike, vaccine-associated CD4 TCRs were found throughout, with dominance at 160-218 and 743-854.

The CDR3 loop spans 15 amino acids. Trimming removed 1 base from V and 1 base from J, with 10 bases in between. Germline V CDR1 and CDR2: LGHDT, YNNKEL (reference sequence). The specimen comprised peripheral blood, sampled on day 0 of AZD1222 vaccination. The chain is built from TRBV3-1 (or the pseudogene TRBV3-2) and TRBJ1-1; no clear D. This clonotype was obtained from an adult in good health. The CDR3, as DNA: TGTGCCAGCAGCCAAGCGTATAGGAGGAACACTGAAGCTTTCTTT. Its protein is CASSQAYRRNTEAFF.